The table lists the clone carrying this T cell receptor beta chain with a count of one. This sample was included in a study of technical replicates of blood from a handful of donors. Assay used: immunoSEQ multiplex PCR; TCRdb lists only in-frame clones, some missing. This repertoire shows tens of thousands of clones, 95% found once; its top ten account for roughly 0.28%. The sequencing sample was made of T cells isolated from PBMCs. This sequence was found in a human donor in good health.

CDR3 nucleotide sequence: TGTGCCAGCTCACGACCGGGACAGAAATACGAGCAGTACTTC. Translation gives CASSRPGQKYEQYF. J is TRBJ2-7 and V is TRBV18; 7 positions agree with TRBD1. V lost 4 bases, J lost 4 bases, and 7 bases stayed unmatched. The germline CDR1 and CDR2 sequences are KGHSH and LQKENI. This CDR3 comprises 14 residues.